These 24 T cell receptor beta chains originate from one sample sequenced in a study of blood T cell repertoires in COVID-19. Some clones are missing from TCRdb's copy, which holds only in-frame ones; the method was immunoSEQ multiplex PCR. The sample yields approximately 450,000 clones, roughly 85% seen once. Sequencing was carried out using PBMCs or T cells enriched from blood (not recorded which). These receptors originate from a woman under 30 with acute COVID-19.

The chain carries TRBV18 and TRBJ2-1; 7 bases fit TRBD1. The CDR3 runs to 16 residues. Per the germline V gene, CDR1 is KGHSH and CDR2 is LQKENI. J lost 4 bases, V lost 1 base, and 7 bases had no gene match. The CDR3 sequence is CASSPRDSSGYNEQFF. The DNA for the CDR3 is TGTGCCAGCTCACCACGGGACAGCTCGGGGTACAATGAGCAGTTCTTC.

The V call is TRBV4-1, the J call TRBJ2-7; 15 bases match TRBD2. CDR1 is MGHRA and CDR2 is YSYEKL in the germline V gene. This CDR3 comprises 16 residues. Losses at the gene ends were 3 bases for V and 3 bases for J; bases not matched to a gene: 3. The chain's CDR3 is CASSHGLAGGFYEQYF. CDR3 DNA: TGCGCCAGCAGCCACGGACTAGCGGGAGGGTTCTACGAGCAGTACTTC.

Comment on this clone: At one of its ends the junction is not consistent with the germline gene, which may arise from a read error. The chain uses TRBV18 and TRBJ1-2; 8 nucleotides match TRBD1. This CDR3 region has 13 residues. CDR1 and CDR2 from the germline V gene are KGHSH and LQKENI. The CDR3 spells CASSRQGTGLGSF. DNA for the CDR3: TGTGCCAGCTCACGACAAGGGACAGGTTTGGGGTCCTTC. Supplemented by reference TRBV18 and TRBJ1-2, the full variable domain reads NAGVMQNPRHLVRRRGQEARLRCSPMKGHSHVYWYRQLPEEGLKFMVYLQKENIIDESGMPKERFSAEFPKEGPSILRIQQVVRGDSAAYFCASSRQGTGLGSFGSGTRLTVV.

The genes are TRBV24-1 and TRBJ2-1; 11 bases match TRBD2. With 0 bases clipped from V and 8 bases from J, the junction kept 8 bases outside the gene matches. Germline assignment: CDR1 KGHDR and CDR2 SFDVKD. This CDR3 comprises 17 residues. The CDR3, as DNA: TGTGCCACCAGTGATTTGCGTCTAGCGGGAGGTGGCCATGAGCAGTTCTTC. It encodes CATSDLRLAGGGHEQFF.

The chain uses TRBV27 and TRBJ1-5; D gene uncertain. The CDR3 extends over 17 amino acids. Trimming stripped 0 bases from V and 4 bases from J, with 16 bases between. Germline-derived CDR1 and CDR2 are MNHEY and SMNVEV (reference sequence). The DNA for the CDR3 is TGTGCCAGCAGTTTATCGAAAGCAGGAAGAGGGAATCAGCCCCAGCATTTT. Its translation is CASSLSKAGRGNQPQHF.

This chain joins TRBV9 and TRBJ1-1, with a possible D match to TRBD1 (5 bases). Germline V CDR1 and CDR2: SGDLS, YYNGEE. CDR3 length: 17 residues. With 0 bases removed from V and 0 bases from J, the gap between germline ends came to 15 bases. Here the CDR3 DNA reads TGTGCCAGCAGCGTAGGGAGCAGGGTGGGGATGAACACTGAAGCTTTCTTT. Translating gives CASSVGSRVGMNTEAFF.

This chain uses TRBV6-2 or TRBV6-3 with TRBJ2-1; 13 nucleotides agree with TRBD2. Per germline, CDR1 MNHEY and CDR2 SVGEGT. Trimming took 5 bases from V and 0 from J; bases not matched to a gene: 10. The CDR3 sequence is 19 residues long. The CDR3 coding sequence is TGTGCCAGCAGTGCACTCCCCGGGACTAGCGGGGTCTCCTACAATGAGCAGTTCTTC. Protein: CASSALPGTSGVSYNEQFF.

The gene calls are TRBV7-9 and TRBJ1-6, with D possibly matching TRBD1 (5 bases). V lost 5 bases and J 7 bases, leaving 15 bases between the germline ends. The CDR3 sequence is 15 residues long. Looked up from germline, CDR1 is SEHNR and CDR2 is FQNEAQ (reference sequence). The CDR3 sequence is CASSKDTGVNSPLHF. DNA of the CDR3: TGTGCCAGCAGCAAAGACACGGGGGTAAATTCACCCCTCCACTTT.

The chain is built from TRBV19 and TRBJ2-5; the match to TRBD2 covers 13 bases. After removal of 5 bases from V and 4 bases from J, the junction contained 7 bases not matched to a gene. This CDR3 is built from 16 residues. Germline V gene sequence: CDR1 LNHDA, CDR2 SQIVND (reference sequence). CDR3 DNA sequence: TGTGCCAGTAGTGTACCGGGACTAGCGGGATTAGAGACCCAGTACTTC. Amino acid sequence: CASSVPGLAGLETQYF.

V gene TRBV4-1 combines with J gene TRBJ2-7; TRBD1 agrees at 9 bases. The CDR3 is made up of 18 amino acids. V shed 4 bases and J 3 bases; nucleotides not matched to a gene: 16. Germline-derived CDR1 and CDR2 are MGHRA and YSYEKL. The CDR3 sequence is CASSRGPGQGSVGYEQYF. DNA of the CDR3: TGCGCCAGCAGCCGAGGCCCGGGACAGGGTTCAGTGGGCTACGAGCAGTACTTC.

The V gene is TRBV6-5, the J gene TRBJ2-1; TRBD1 is a possible D gene (5 bases). This CDR3 comprises 13 residues. The V and J ends lost 3 bases and 6 bases respectively, with 9 bases between them. Looked up from germline, CDR1 is MNHEY and CDR2 is SVGAGI. The CDR3 DNA follows: TGTGCCAGCAGTTATCAGGGTCCCAATGAGCAGTTCTTC. The encoded protein is CASSYQGPNEQFF.

This sequence joins TRBV9 and TRBJ2-7; 8 nucleotides align to TRBD1. This CDR3 has 16 residues. Per the germline V gene, CDR1 is SGDLS and CDR2 is YYNGEE. Trimming removed 0 bases from V and 2 bases from J; junction bases left unmatched: 7. The CDR3 DNA reads as TGTGCCAGCAGCGTAGCCCCAGGGGGCATTGCCTACGAGCAGTACTTC. Translating it yields CASSVAPGGIAYEQYF.

The V call is TRBV29-1, the J call TRBJ1-2; possible D gene TRBD1, 5 bases. Germline CDR1 reads SQVTM; CDR2 reads ANQGSEA. V was clipped by 5 bases and J by 8 bases, with 12 bases between them. This CDR3 comprises 11 residues. CDR3 coding DNA: TGCAGCGTTTTGGGGCGAGAGGGCTACACCTTC. Translated, it gives CSVLGREGYTF.

V gene TRBV29-1 combines with J gene TRBJ1-1, with D uncertain. The ends were cut back, 1 base at V and 3 bases at J, with 15 bases in the middle. CDR1 and CDR2 from the germline V gene are SQVTM and ANQGSEA. The CDR3 runs to 15 residues. CDR3 amino acids: CSVEGAGSKYTEAFF. Written as DNA, the CDR3 is TGCAGCGTTGAAGGCGCGGGTTCTAAATACACTGAAGCTTTCTTT. Together with reference TRBV29-1 and TRBJ1-1, the CDR3 gives the full variable domain: SAVISQKPSRDICQRGTSLTIQCQVDSQVTMMFWYRQQPGQSLTLIATANQGSEATYESGFVIDKFPISRPNLTFSTLTVSNMSPEDSSIYLCSVEGAGSKYTEAFFGQGTRLTVV.

The gene calls are TRBV7-2 and TRBJ2-7, with 8 bases that match TRBD2. CDR3 size: 15 residues. CDR1 is SGHTA, CDR2 FQGNSA, per germline. V was clipped by 3 bases and J by 2 bases; unmatched bases: 6. CDR3 sequence reads: CASSLAGGQAYEQYF. In DNA form, the CDR3 reads TGTGCCAGCAGCTTGGCGGGAGGCCAGGCCTACGAGCAGTACTTC.

The genes are TRBV28 and TRBJ2-1; D perhaps matches TRBD2 (6 bases). This CDR3 is built from 15 residues. Germline CDR1 is MDHEN and CDR2 is SYDVKM. Trimming stripped 6 bases from V and 5 bases from J, with 17 bases between. CDR3 residues: CASRPPSVGDNEQFF. As DNA, the CDR3 is TGTGCCAGCAGACCCCCTAGCGTGGGAGACAATGAGCAGTTCTTC.

This rearrangement joins TRBV10-3 to TRBJ2-3, with D tentatively TRBD1 (6 bases). This CDR3 has 15 amino acids. V shed 4 bases and J shed 2 bases, with 13 bases lying between them. Germline lookup yields CDR1 ENHRY and CDR2 SYGVKD. CDR3 bases: TGTGCCATCAGTGTTGGGGACATCATCACAGATACGCAGTATTTT. Residues: CAISVGDIITDTQYF.

The chain joins TRBV28 to TRBJ2-7, with D possibly being TRBD2 (11 bases). The V end was cut by 3 bases, the J end by 3 bases, with 30 bases between. The CDR3 length is 20 residues. CDR1 is MDHEN, CDR2 SYDVKM, per germline. The CDR3 sequence is CASSLGDRGGLAGGNYEQYF. The DNA for the CDR3 is TGTGCCAGCAGTTTGGGGGACAGGGGAGGCCTAGCGGGAGGCAACTACGAGCAGTACTTC. Based on the CDR3 plus reference TRBV28 and TRBJ2-7, the full variable domain is DVKVTQSSRYLVKRTGEKVFLECVQDMDHENMFWYRQDPGLGLRLIYFSYDVKMKEKGDIPEGYSVSREKKERFSLILESASTNQTSMYLCASSLGDRGGLAGGNYEQYFGPGTRLTVT.

Only a few counts were recorded for this clone. The chain combines TRBV3-1 (or the pseudogene TRBV3-2) with TRBJ2-2; TRBD1 matches 8 bases. The length of the CDR3 is 16 residues. The germline gives CDR1 LGHDT, CDR2 YNNKEL (reference sequence). V was clipped by 4 bases and J by 1 base; unmatched bases: 5. In nucleotides, the CDR3 is TGTGCCAGCAGCCGGGGGACAGGCGTGAACACCGGGGAGCTGTTTTTT. It yields the protein CASSRGTGVNTGELFF.

The rearrangement links TRBV19 to TRBJ2-3; D is perhaps TRBD2 (5 bases). CDR1 LNHDA and CDR2 SQIVND come from the germline V gene (reference sequence). V was cut by 5 bases and J by 2 bases, with 14 bases left in between. The CDR3 length is 15 residues. Here the CDR3 DNA reads TGTGCCAGTAGTGGTGGACTGACCCCCACAGATACGCAGTATTTT. Translation gives CASSGGLTPTDTQYF.

CDR3 sequence reads: CASRNLGQGKTYEQYF. The CDR3 DNA sequence: TGTGCCAGCAGGAATCTGGGCCAGGGGAAAACCTACGAGCAGTACTTC. The rearrangement joins TRBV7-9 to TRBJ2-7, with D tentatively TRBD1 (6 bases). Germline-derived CDR1 and CDR2 are SEHNR and FQNEAQ (reference sequence). V lost 6 bases, J lost 2 bases, and 20 bases lay in between. The length of the CDR3 is 16 residues.

The chain combines TRBV4-3 with TRBJ2-3; no definite D call. CDR1 and CDR2 (germline): LGHNA, YSLEER. V lost 5 bases and J lost 3, with 6 bases in between. This CDR3 has 12 amino acids. CDR3 bases: TGCGCCAGCAGCGCCGGGACAGATACGCAGTATTTT. It yields the protein CASSAGTDTQYF.

The CDR3 is CASSPLTSGSNQPQHF. As DNA, the CDR3 is TGCGCCAGCAGCCCTTTGACGTCGGGGAGCAATCAGCCCCAGCATTTT. The V gene is TRBV4-1, the J gene TRBJ1-5; the D is unclear. V lost 4 bases to trimming and J lost 1 base, with 14 bases between them. This CDR3 spans 16 amino acids. Germline CDR1 and CDR2: MGHRA and YSYEKL.

The V gene is TRBV5-6, the J gene TRBJ1-1; D call uncertain. V lost 3 bases to trimming and J lost 0 bases, with 12 bases between them. The CDR3 covers 15 residues. Germline CDR1 reads SGHDT; CDR2 reads YYEEEE. CDR3 nucleotide sequence: TGTGCCAGCAGCTCAGAGGCAAGGATGAACACTGAAGCTTTCTTT. It specifies CASSSEARMNTEAFF.